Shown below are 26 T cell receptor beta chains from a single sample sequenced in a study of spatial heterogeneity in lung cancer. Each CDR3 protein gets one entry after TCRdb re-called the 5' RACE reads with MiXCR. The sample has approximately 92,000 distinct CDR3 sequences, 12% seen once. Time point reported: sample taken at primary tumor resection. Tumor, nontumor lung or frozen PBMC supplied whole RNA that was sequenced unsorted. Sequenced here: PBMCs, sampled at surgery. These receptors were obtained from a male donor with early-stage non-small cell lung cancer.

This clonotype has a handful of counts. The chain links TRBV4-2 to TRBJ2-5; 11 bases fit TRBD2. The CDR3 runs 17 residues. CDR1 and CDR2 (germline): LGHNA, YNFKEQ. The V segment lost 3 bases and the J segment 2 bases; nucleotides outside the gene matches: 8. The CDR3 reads CASSHTGTSGTQETQYF. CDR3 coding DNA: TGTGCCAGCAGCCACACCGGGACTAGCGGTACACAAGAGACCCAGTACTTC.

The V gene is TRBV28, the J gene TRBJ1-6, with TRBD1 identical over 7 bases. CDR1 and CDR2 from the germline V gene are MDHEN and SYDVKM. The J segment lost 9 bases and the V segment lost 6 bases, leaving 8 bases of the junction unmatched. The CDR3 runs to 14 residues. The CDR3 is CASRSRQGGSPLHF. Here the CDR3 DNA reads TGTGCCAGCAGATCTCGACAGGGCGGTTCACCCCTCCACTTT.

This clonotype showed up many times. The CDR3 bases are TGTGCCAGCACCAAGGGGCTAGGAGAGACCCAGTACTTC. This encodes CASTKGLGETQYF. J is TRBJ2-5 and V is TRBV28, with D possibly TRBD1 on 5 matching bases. There are 13 residues in the CDR3. The germline gives CDR1 MDHEN, CDR2 SYDVKM. The V gene lost 7 bases and the J gene lost 4 bases, with 13 bases spanning the gap.

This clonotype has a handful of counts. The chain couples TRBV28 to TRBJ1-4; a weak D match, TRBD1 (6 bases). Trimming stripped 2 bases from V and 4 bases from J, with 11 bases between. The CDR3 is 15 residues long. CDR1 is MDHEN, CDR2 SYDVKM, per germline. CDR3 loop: CASSLIRGRNEKLFF. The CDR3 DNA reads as TGTGCCAGCAGTTTAATCAGGGGCCGTAATGAAAAACTGTTTTTT.

The CDR3 coding sequence is TGTGCCAGCAGTTTAGGAGGGAGGAACACTGAAGCTTTCTTT. As protein: CASSLGGRNTEAFF. The chain links TRBV12-3 or TRBV12-4 to TRBJ1-1, with no clear D. The CDR3 has 14 amino acids. V lost 1 base to trimming and J lost 1 base, with 7 bases between them.

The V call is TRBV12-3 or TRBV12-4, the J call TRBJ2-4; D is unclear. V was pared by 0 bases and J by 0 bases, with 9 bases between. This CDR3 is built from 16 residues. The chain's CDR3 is CASSLAGAGAKNIQYF. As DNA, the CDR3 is TGTGCCAGCAGTTTAGCGGGCGCAGGAGCCAAAAACATTCAGTACTTC.

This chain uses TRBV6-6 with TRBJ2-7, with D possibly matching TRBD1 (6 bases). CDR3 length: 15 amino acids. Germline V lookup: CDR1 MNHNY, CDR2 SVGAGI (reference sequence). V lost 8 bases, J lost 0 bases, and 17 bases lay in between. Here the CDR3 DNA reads TGTGCCAGCCCTCAAGGGGGTTTCGTCTCCTACGAGCAGTACTTC. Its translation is CASPQGGFVSYEQYF.

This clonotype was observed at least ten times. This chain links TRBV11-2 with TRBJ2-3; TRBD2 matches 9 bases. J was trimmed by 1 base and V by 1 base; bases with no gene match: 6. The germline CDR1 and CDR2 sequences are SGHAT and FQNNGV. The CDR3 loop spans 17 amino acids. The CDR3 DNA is TGTGCCAGCAGCTTAGGACCGAGGACTAGCGGCACAGATACGCAGTATTTT. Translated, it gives CASSLGPRTSGTDTQYF. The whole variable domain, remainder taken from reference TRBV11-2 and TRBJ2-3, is EAGVAQSPRYKIIEKRQSVAFWCNPISGHATLYWYQQILGQGPKLLIQFQNNGVVDDSQLPKDRFSAERLKGVDSTLKIQPAKLEDSAVYLCASSLGPRTSGTDTQYFGPGTRLTVL.

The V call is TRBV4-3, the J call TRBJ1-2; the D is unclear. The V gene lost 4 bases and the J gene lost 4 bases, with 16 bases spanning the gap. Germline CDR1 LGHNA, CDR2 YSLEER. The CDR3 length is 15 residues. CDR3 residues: CASSLDGRPGYGYTF. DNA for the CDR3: TGCGCCAGCAGCCTGGACGGACGACCGGGCTATGGCTACACCTTC.

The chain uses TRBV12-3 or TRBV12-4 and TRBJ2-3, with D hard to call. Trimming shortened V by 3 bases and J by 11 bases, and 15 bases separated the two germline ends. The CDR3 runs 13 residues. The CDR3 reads CASSFDERSVQYF. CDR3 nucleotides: TGTGCCAGCAGTTTCGACGAGCGAAGTGTGCAGTATTTT.

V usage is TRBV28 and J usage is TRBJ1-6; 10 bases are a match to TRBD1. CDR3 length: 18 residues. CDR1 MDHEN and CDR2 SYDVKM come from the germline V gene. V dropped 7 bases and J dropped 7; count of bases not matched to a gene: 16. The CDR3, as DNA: TGTGCCAGCACCCACCGGAGTGCCCGGACAGGGGGGAATTCACCCCTCCACTTT. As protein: CASTHRSARTGGNSPLHF.

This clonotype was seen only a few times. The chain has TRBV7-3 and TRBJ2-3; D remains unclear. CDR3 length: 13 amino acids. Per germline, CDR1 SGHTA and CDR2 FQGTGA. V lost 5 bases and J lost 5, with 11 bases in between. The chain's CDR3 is CASSPLPGDTQYF. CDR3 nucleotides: TGTGCCAGCAGCCCCCTCCCTGGAGATACGCAGTATTTT.

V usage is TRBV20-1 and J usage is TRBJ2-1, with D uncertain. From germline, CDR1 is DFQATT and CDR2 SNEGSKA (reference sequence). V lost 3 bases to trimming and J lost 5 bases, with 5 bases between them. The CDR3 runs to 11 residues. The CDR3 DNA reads TGCAGTGCTAGGGACCACAATGAGCAGTTCTTC. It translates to CSARDHNEQFF.

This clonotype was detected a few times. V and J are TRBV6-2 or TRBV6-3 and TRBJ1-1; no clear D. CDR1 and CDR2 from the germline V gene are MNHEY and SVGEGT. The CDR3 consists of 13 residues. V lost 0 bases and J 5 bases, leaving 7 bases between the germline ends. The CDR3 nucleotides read TGTGCCAGCAGTTACTCCTCGTCGACTGAAGCTTTCTTT. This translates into CASSYSSSTEAFF.

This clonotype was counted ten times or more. CDR3 in DNA: TGCAGTGCTCGACGACAGGGGGCCGAGCAGTACTTC. This codes for CSARRQGAEQYF. V and J are TRBV20-1 and TRBJ2-7; 10 positions match TRBD1. V lost 5 bases, J lost 6 bases, and 4 bases stayed unmatched. Per the germline V gene, CDR1 is DFQATT and CDR2 is SNEGSKA (reference sequence). This CDR3 is built from 12 residues.

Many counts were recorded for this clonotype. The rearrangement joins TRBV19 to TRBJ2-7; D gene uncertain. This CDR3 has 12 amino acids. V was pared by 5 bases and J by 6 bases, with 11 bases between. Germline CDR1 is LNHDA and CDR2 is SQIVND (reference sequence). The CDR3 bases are TGTGCCAGTAGTTACGCGGTGGGCGAGCAGTACTTC. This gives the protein CASSYAVGEQYF.

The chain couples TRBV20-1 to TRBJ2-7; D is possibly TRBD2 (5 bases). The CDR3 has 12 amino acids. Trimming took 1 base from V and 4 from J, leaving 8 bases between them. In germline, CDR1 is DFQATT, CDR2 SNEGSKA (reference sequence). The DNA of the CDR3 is TGCAGTGCTAGAGTAGAGGGTTACGAGCAGTACTTC. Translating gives CSARVEGYEQYF.

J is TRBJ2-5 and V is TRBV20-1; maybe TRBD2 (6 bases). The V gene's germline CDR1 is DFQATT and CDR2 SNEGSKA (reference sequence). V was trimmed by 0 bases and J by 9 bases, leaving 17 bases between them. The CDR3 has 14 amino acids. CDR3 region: CSARDHRGMESQYF. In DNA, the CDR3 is TGCAGTGCTAGAGATCACCGGGGGATGGAGTCCCAGTACTTC.

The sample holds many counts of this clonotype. The CDR3 region is CASSQDAGISYEQYF. The DNA of the CDR3 is TGTGCCAGCAGCCAAGATGCCGGGATTTCCTACGAGCAGTACTTC. V and J are TRBV3-1 and TRBJ2-7, with TRBD2 as a possible D gene (5 bases). V dropped 0 bases and J dropped 1 base, with 10 bases sitting between them. Per the germline V gene, CDR1 is LGHDT and CDR2 is YNNKEL (reference sequence). CDR3 length: 15 residues.

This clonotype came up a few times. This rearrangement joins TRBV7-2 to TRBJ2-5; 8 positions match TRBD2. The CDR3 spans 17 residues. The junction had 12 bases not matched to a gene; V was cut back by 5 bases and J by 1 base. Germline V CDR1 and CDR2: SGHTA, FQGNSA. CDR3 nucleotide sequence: TGTGCCAGCAGCCCACGTCGGAGCGGGAGATCCCAAGAGACCCAGTACTTC. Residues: CASSPRRSGRSQETQYF.

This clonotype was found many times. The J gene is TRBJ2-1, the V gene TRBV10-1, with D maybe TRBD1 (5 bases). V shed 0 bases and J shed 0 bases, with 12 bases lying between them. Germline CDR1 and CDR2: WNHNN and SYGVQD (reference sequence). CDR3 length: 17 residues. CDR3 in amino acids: CASSESVQATSYNEQFF. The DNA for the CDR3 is TGCGCCAGCAGTGAGTCGGTACAGGCCACCTCCTACAATGAGCAGTTCTTC.

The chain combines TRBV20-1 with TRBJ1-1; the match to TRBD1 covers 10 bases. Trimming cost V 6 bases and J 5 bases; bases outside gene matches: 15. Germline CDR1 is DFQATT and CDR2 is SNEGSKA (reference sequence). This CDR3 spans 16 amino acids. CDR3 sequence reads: CSAKGWTGGRGTEAFF. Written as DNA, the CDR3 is TGCAGTGCCAAGGGGTGGACAGGGGGAAGAGGGACTGAAGCTTTCTTT.

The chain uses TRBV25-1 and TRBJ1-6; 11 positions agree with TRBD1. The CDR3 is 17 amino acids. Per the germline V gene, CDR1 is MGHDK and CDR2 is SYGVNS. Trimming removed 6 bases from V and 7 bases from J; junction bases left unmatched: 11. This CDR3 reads CASRDRGRGEGNSPLHF. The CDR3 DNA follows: TGTGCCAGCAGGGACAGGGGGCGCGGAGAAGGGAATTCACCCCTCCACTTT.

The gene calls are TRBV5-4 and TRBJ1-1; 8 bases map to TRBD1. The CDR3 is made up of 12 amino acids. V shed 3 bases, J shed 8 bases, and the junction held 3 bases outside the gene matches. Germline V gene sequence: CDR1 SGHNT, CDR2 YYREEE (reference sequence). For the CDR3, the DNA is TGTGCCAGCAGCTCGCGGGACAGGGAAGCTTTCTTT. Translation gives CASSSRDREAFF.

In DNA, the CDR3 is TGTGCCAGCAGCTTAGGGACTAGCTACACAGATACGCAGTATTTT. It encodes CASSLGTSYTDTQYF. The chain has TRBV13 and TRBJ2-3; 7 bases match TRBD2. Germline CDR1 is PRHDT and CDR2 is FYEKMQ (reference sequence). CDR3 length: 15 amino acids. The J segment lost 2 bases and the V segment lost 0 bases, leaving 2 bases of the junction unmatched.

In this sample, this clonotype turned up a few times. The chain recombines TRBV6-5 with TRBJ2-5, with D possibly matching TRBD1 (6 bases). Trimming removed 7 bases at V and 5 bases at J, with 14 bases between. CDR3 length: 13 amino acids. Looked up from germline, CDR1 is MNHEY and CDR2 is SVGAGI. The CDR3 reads CASKPGTRETQYF. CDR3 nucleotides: TGTGCCAGCAAACCCGGGACACGCGAGACCCAGTACTTC.